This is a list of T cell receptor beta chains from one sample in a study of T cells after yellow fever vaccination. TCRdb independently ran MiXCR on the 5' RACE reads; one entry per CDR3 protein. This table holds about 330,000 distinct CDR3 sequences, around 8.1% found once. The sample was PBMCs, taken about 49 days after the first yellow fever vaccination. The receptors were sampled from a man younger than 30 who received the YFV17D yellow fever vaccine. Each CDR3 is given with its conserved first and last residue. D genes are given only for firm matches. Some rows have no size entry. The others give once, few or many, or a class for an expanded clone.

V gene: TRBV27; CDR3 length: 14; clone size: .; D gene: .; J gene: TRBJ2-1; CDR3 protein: CASTRHPRQGEQFF; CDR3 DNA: TGTGCCAGCACACGACATCCTCGGCAGGGTGAGCAGTTCTTC
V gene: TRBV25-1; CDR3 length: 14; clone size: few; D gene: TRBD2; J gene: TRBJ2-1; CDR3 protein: CASTPGLAYNEQFF; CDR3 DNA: TGTGCCAGCACCCCGGGACTAGCTTACAATGAGCAGTTCTTC
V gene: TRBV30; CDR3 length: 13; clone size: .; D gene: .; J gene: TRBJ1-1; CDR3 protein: CAWSVRGNTEAFF; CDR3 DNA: TGTGCCTGGAGTGTACGGGGGAACACTGAAGCTTTCTTT
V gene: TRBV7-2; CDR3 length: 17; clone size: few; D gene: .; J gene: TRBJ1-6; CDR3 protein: CASSLVTRGPYNSPLHF; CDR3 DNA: TGTGCCAGCAGCTTAGTTACCAGGGGACCCTATAATTCACCCCTCCACTTT
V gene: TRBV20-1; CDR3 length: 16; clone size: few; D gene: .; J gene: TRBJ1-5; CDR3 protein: CSARGLGAGSNQPQHF; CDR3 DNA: TGCAGTGCTAGAGGACTGGGGGCGGGGAGCAATCAGCCCCAGCATTTT
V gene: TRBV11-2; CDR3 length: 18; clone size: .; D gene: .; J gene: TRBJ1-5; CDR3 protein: CASSLFGRSGDSNQPQHF; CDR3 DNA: TGTGCCAGCAGCTTATTTGGTCGCTCAGGTGATAGCAATCAGCCCCAGCATTTT
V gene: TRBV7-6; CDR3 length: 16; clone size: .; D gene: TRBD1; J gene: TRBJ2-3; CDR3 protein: CASSLIYRGEGDTQYF; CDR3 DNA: TGTGCCAGCAGCTTAATCTACAGGGGGGAAGGAGATACGCAGTATTTT
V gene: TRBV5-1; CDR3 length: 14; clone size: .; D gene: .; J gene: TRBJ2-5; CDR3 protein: CASSPGTARGAQYF; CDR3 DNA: TGCGCCAGCAGCCCGGGGACCGCTAGAGGGGCCCAGTACTTC
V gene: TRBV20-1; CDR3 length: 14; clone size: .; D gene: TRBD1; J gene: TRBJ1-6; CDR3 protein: CSARRTGGNSPLHF; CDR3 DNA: TGCAGTGCTAGACGGACAGGGGGTAATTCACCCCTCCACTTT
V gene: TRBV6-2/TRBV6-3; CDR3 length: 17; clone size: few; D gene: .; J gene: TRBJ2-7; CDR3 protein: CASSFPGQGLSSYEQYF; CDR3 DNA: TGTGCCAGCAGTTTCCCCGGACAGGGACTATCCTCCTACGAGCAGTACTTC
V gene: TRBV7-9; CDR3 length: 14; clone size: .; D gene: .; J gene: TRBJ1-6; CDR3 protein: CASSLEGKTSPLHF; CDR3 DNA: TGTGCCAGCAGCTTAGAAGGGAAGACCTCACCCCTCCACTTT
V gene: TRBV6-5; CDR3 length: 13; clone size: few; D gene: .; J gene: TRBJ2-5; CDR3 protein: CASSYIHEETQYF; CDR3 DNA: TGTGCCAGCAGTTACATACATGAGGAGACCCAGTACTTC
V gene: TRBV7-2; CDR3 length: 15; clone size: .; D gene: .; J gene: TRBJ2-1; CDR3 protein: CASSLAQSVSNEQFF; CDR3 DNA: TGTGCCAGCAGCTTAGCCCAGAGTGTAAGCAATGAGCAGTTCTTC
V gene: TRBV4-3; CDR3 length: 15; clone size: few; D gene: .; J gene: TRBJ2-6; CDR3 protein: CASSQGSTGANVLTF; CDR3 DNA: TGCGCCAGCAGCCAGGGAAGTACTGGGGCCAACGTCCTGACTTTC
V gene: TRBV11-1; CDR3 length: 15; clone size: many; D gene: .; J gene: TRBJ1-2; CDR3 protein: CASSSLRDTNYGYTF; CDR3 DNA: TGTGCCAGCAGCTCCCTCAGGGACACTAACTATGGCTACACCTTC
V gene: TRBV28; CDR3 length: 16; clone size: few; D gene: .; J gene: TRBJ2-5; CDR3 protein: CASSDSGRGARETQYF; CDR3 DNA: TGTGCCAGCAGTGACTCGGGCAGGGGGGCCCGAGAGACCCAGTACTTC
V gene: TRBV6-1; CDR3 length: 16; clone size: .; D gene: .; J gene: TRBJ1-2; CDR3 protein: CASYRDTGGPNYGYTF; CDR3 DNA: TGTGCCAGTTACCGGGACACCGGGGGGCCTAACTATGGCTACACCTTC
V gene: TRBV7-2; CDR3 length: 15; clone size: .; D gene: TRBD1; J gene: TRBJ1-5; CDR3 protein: CASSYGDRTHQPQHF; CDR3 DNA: TGTGCCAGCAGCTATGGGGACAGAACACATCAGCCCCAGCATTTT
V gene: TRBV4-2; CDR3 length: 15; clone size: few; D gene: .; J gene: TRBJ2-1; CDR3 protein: CASSQAPRLYNEQFF; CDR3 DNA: TGTGCCAGCAGCCAAGCACCCCGCCTTTACAATGAGCAGTTCTTC
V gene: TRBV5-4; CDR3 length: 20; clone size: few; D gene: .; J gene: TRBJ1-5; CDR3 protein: CASSLAGSFGETYSNQPQHF; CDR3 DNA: TGTGCCAGCAGCTTGGCCGGAAGTTTCGGGGAGACGTATAGCAATCAGCCCCAGCATTTT
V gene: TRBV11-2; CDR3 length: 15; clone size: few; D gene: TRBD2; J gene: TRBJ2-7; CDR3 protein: CASSLGEGSSYEQYF; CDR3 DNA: TGTGCCAGCAGCTTAGGGGAGGGCAGCTCCTACGAGCAGTACTTC
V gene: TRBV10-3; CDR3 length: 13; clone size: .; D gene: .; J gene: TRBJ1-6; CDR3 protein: CATGGQGNSPLHF; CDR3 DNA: TGTGCCACCGGAGGCCAGGGAAATTCACCCCTCCACTTT
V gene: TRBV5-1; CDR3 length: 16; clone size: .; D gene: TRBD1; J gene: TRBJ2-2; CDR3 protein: CASSHRQGMNTGELFF; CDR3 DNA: TGCGCCAGCAGCCACCGACAGGGGATGAACACCGGGGAGCTGTTTTTT
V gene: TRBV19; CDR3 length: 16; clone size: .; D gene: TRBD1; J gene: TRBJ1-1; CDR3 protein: CASSILKGAGRTEAFF; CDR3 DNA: TGTGCCAGTAGTATACTAAAGGGGGCAGGACGCACTGAAGCTTTCTTT
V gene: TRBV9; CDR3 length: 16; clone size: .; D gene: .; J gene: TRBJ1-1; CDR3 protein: CASSGAKGDPNTEAFF; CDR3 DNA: TGTGCCAGCAGCGGCGCGAAGGGGGACCCGAACACTGAAGCTTTCTTT
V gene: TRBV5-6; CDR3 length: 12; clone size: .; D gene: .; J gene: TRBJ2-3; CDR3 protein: CASSTGLDTQYF; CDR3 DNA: TGTGCCAGCAGCACCGGGCTGGATACGCAGTATTTT
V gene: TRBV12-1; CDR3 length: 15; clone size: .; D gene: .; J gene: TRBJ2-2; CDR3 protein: CASSCGGPGTGELFF; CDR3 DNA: TGTGCCAGCAGCTGTGGGGGGCCGGGAACCGGGGAGCTGTTTTTT
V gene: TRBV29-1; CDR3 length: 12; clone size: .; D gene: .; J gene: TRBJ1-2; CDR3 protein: CSVEDRGRLYTF; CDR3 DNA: TGCAGCGTTGAAGATCGGGGCAGACTCTACACCTTC
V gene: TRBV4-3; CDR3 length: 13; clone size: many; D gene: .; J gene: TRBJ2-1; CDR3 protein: CASSQDFYNEQFF; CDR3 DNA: TGCGCCAGCAGCCAAGACTTCTACAATGAGCAGTTCTTC
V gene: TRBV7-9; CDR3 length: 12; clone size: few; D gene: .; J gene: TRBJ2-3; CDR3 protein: CASSGDVDTQYF; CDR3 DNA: TGTGCCAGCAGCGGGGACGTAGATACGCAGTATTTT
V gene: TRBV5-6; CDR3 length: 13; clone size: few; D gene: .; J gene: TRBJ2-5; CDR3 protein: CASTDRNQETQYF; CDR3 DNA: TGTGCCAGCACCGACAGAAACCAAGAGACCCAGTACTTC
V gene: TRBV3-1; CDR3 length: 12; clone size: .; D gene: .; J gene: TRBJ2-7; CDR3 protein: CASSQDVSEQYF; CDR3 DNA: TGTGCCAGCAGCCAAGATGTATCCGAGCAGTACTTC
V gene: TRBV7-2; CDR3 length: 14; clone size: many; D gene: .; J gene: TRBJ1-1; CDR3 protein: CASSLISRNTEAFF; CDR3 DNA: TGTGCCAGCAGCTTAATAAGTAGGAACACTGAAGCTTTCTTT
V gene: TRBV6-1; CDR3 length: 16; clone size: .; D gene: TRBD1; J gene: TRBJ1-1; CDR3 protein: CASRPPTGQVNTEAFF; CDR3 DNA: TGTGCCAGCAGGCCCCCGACAGGACAGGTGAACACTGAAGCTTTCTTT
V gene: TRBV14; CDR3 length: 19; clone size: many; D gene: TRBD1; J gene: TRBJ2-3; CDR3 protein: CASSQSPRQGGWVADTQYF; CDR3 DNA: TGTGCCAGCAGCCAATCCCCTCGACAGGGCGGATGGGTCGCAGATACGCAGTATTTT
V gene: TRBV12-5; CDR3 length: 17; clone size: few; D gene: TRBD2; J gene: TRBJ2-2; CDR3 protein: CASGFILRAGATGELFF; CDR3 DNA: TGTGCTAGTGGTTTCATTCTTCGAGCGGGGGCCACCGGGGAGCTGTTTTTT
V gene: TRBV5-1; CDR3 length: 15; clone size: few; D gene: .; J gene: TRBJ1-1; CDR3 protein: CASSMGEKAATEAFF; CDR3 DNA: TGCGCCAGCAGCATGGGGGAGAAGGCTGCCACTGAAGCTTTCTTT
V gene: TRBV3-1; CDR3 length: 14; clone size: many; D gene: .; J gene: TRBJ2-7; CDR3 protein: CASSPLGEIYEQYF; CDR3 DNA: TGTGCCAGCAGCCCCCTGGGGGAGATCTACGAGCAGTACTTC
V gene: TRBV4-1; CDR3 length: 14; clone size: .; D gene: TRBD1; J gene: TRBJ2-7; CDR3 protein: CASSQTGQAYEQYF; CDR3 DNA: TGCGCCAGCAGCCAAACGGGACAGGCCTACGAGCAGTACTTC